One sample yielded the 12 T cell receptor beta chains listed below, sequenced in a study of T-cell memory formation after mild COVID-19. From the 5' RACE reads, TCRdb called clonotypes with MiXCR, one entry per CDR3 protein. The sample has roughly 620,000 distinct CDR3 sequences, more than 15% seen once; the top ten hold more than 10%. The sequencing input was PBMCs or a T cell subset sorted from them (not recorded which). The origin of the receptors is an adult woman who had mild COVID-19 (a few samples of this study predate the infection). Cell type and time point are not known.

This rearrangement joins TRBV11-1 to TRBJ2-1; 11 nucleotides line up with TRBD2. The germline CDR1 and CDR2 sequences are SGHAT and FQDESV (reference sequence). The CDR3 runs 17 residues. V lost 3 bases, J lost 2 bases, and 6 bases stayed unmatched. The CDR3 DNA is TGTGCCAGCAGCTTCCAACTAGCGGGAGCGGCCTACAATGAGCAGTTCTTC. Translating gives CASSFQLAGAAYNEQFF.

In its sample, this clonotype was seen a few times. The CDR3 is CSVDFRDRGETQYF. CDR3 in DNA: TGCAGCGTTGACTTCCGGGACAGGGGGGAGACCCAGTACTTC. The chain couples TRBV29-1 to TRBJ2-5; 11 bases agree with TRBD1. This CDR3 region has 14 residues. Germline trimming cut 3 bases from V and 5 bases from J; bases unmatched to any gene: 5. Germline V gives CDR1 SQVTM, CDR2 ANQGSEA.

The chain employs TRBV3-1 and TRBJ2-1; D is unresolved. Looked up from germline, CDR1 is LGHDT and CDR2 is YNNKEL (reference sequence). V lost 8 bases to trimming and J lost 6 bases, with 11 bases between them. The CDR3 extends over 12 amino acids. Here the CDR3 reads CASGFSGNEQFF. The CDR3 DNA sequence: TGTGCCAGCGGGTTTTCGGGCAATGAGCAGTTCTTC.

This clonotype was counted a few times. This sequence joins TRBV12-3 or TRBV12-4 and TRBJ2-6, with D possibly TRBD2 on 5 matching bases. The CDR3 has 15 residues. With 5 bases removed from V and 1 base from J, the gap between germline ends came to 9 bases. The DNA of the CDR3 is TGTGCCAGCAGTCCTCGGGAATCTGGGGCCAACGTCCTGACTTTC. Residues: CASSPRESGANVLTF.

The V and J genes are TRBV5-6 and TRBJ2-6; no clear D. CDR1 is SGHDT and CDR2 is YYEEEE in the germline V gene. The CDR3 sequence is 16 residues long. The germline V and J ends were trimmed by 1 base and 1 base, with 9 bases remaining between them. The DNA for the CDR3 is TGTGCCAGCAGCTTGCTACCCCGTTCTGGGGCCAACGTCCTGACTTTC. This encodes CASSLLPRSGANVLTF.

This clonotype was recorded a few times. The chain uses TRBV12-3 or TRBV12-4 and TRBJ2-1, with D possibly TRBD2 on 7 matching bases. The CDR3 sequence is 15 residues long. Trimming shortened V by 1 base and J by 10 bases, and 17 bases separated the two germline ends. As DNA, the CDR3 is TGTGCCAGCAGTTTAGGCCCCTTGGCGGGGGCGGAGCAGTTCTTC. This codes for CASSLGPLAGAEQFF.

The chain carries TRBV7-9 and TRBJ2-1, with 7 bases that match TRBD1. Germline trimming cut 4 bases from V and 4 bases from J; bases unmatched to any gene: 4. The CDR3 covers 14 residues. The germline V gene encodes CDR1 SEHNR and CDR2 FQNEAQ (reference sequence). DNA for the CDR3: TGTGCCAGCAGCTCTTCGACAGGGTACAATGAGCAGTTCTTC. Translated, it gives CASSSSTGYNEQFF.

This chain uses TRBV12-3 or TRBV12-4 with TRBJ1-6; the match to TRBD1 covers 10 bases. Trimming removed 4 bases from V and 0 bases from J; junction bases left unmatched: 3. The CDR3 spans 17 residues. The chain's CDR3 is CASSSTGGFSYNSPLHF. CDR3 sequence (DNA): TGTGCCAGCAGTTCGACAGGGGGCTTCTCCTATAATTCACCCCTCCACTTT.

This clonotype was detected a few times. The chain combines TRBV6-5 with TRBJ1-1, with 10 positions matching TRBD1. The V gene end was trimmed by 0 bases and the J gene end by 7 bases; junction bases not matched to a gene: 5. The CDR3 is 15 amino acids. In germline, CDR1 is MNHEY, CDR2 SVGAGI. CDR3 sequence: CASSYSGQGTIEAFF. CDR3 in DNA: TGTGCCAGCAGTTACTCGGGACAGGGGACTATTGAAGCTTTCTTT.

CDR3 loop: CSASNQPQHF. CDR3 in DNA: TGCAGTGCTAGCAATCAGCCCCAGCATTTT. This rearrangement joins TRBV20-1 to TRBJ1-5, with D unresolved. The germline V and J ends were trimmed by 3 bases and 3 bases, with 0 bases remaining between them. The CDR3 is 10 amino acids. Germline V CDR1 and CDR2: DFQATT, SNEGSKA (reference sequence).

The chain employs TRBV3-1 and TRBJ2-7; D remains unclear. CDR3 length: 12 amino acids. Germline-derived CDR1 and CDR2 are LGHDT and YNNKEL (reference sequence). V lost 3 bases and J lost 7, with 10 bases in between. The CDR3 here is CASSQLDGEQYF. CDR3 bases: TGTGCCAGCAGCCAGTTGGACGGAGAGCAGTACTTC.

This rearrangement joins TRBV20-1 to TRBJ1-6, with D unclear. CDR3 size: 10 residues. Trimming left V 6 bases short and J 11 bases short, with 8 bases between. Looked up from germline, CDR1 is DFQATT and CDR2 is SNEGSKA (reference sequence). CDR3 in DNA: TGCAGTGCCGGGTCTGCACCCCTCCACTTT. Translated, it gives CSAGSAPLHF.